These T cell receptor beta chains were read from a single sample in a study of blood T cell repertoires in COVID-19. Libraries were prepared by immunoSEQ multiplex PCR; TCRdb keeps only in-frame clonotypes and omits some of them. The sample yields about 300,000 clones, around 85% seen once. The sequenced sample consisted of PBMCs or T cells enriched from blood (not recorded which). The origin of the receptors is a man aged 25 to 40 who had recovered from COVID-19. The CDR3 runs from the conserved cysteine through the conserved F or W. Each record gives: clone size, J gene, D gene, V gene, CDR3 DNA, CDR3 protein. The D gene is left open where the match is weak. A clone size is listed for some rows: how often the clone was seen (once, few, many), or a class if it is expanded.

NA | TRBJ1-4 | TRBD1 | TRBV11-2 | TGTGCCAGCAGCTTAGTTGGGGACAGACTGTTTTTT | CASSLVGDRLFF
once | TRBJ1-3 | TRBD1 | TRBV15 | TGTGCCACCCGGGACAGCCCAGGAAACACCATATATTTT | CATRDSPGNTIYF
NA | TRBJ1-3 | NA | TRBV29-1 | TGCAGCGGGGGCCCGGGTCCAGGGGGAAACACCATATATTTT | CSGGPGPGGNTIYF
NA | TRBJ2-2 | TRBD1 | TRBV7-6 | TGTGCCAGCAGCCCGGACAGGGGGCAGCGTGGAGGGGAGCTGTTTTTT | CASSPDRGQRGGELFF
NA | TRBJ1-4 | NA | TRBV6-6 | TGTGCCAGCAGAACGACAGGTGGTGATGAAAAACTGTTTTTT | CASRTTGGDEKLFF
NA | TRBJ2-5 | TRBD2 | TRBV3-1/TRBV3-2 | TGTGCCAGCAGCCAAGGACTAGCGTTTGAGACCCAGTACTTC | CASSQGLAFETQYF
NA | TRBJ1-2 | TRBD1 | TRBV2 | TGTGCCAGCATGATTTCTCAGGGGGCCTCTGGCTACACCTTC | CASMISQGASGYTF
NA | TRBJ1-3 | NA | TRBV29-1 | TGCAGCTCTAGCACTGGAAACACCATATATTTT | CSSSTGNTIYF
NA | TRBJ1-2 | NA | TRBV30 | TGTGCCTGGAGTCCGGGACACAACTATGGCTACACCTTC | CAWSPGHNYGYTF
NA | TRBJ2-1 | TRBD2 | TRBV19 | TGTGCCTCGGGGCGGGGGTACAATGAGCAGTTCTTC | CASGRGYNEQFF
NA | TRBJ2-5 | NA | TRBV6-2/TRBV6-3 | TGTGCCAGCAGTCCCCTGTCGGCAGGCTATTGGGAGACCCAGTACTTC | CASSPLSAGYWETQYF
NA | TRBJ2-7 | NA | TRBV5-6 | TGTGCCAGCCACGGGACAAGTACCTACGAGCAGTACTTC | CASHGTSTYEQYF
NA | TRBJ1-6 | TRBD1 | TRBV5-4 | TGTGCCAGCAGCTTGGTGGGACAGGGAAATTCACCCCTCCACTTT | CASSLVGQGNSPLHF
NA | TRBJ2-1 | TRBD1 | TRBV5-1 | TGCGCCAGCAGCACCGACAGGGGGGCCTACAATGAGCAGTTCTTC | CASSTDRGAYNEQFF
NA | TRBJ1-2 | NA | TRBV5-1 | TGCGCCAGCAGCTTGTTCCCCCAGGATGGTGGCTACACCTTC | CASSLFPQDGGYTF
NA | TRBJ1-2 | NA | TRBV6-5 | TGTGCCAGCAGCTCGGTGGCGGGGGGGCGAAGCTACACCTTC | CASSSVAGGRSYTF
NA | TRBJ2-5 | NA | TRBV2 | TGTGCCAGCAGTGTCCAGGGTGCCGGGACCCAGTACTTC | CASSVQGAGTQYF
NA | TRBJ2-1 | NA | TRBV9 | TGTGCCAGCAGCGCAGGAACTTCCAATGAGCAGTTCTTC | CASSAGTSNEQFF
NA | TRBJ1-3 | NA | TRBV18 | TGTGCCAGCTCACAGAGCGTGGAGGTCCGGGGAAACACCATATATTTT | CASSQSVEVRGNTIYF
once | TRBJ1-1 | TRBD1 | TRBV4-1 | TGCGCCAGCAGCCAAGAGTACAGGGGGAACACTGAAGCTTTCTTT | CASSQEYRGNTEAFF
once | TRBJ1-1 | NA | TRBV2 | TGTGCCAGCAGAATAGACCGTGGAGGCACTGAAGCTTTCTTT | CASRIDRGGTEAFF
NA | TRBJ1-2 | NA | TRBV6-5 | TGTGCCAGCAGTTCAAGATACAAGGGCCCGGGGGGCTACACCTTC | CASSSRYKGPGGYTF
NA | TRBJ2-1 | NA | TRBV5-1 | TGCGCCAGCATCCCGGACTACGGGCCCTACAATGAGCAGTTCTTC | CASIPDYGPYNEQFF
NA | TRBJ1-3 | NA | TRBV4-2 | TGTGCCAGCAGCCAAGAACGGTTTTCGGGAAACACCATATATTTT | CASSQERFSGNTIYF
once | TRBJ2-1 | NA | TRBV12-3/TRBV12-4 | TGTGCCAGCAGTTTGGTAGGGCAGGGTGAGCAGTTCTTC | CASSLVGQGEQFF
NA | TRBJ2-1 | TRBD2 | TRBV7-2 | TGTGCCAGCAGCTTAATGGGTAGCGGGGGCGATGAGCAGTTCTTC | CASSLMGSGGDEQFF
few | TRBJ1-1 | NA | TRBV19 | TGTGCCAGTAGGCCGGGGATAAACACTGAAGCTTTCTTT | CASRPGINTEAFF
NA | TRBJ2-5 | TRBD2 | TRBV6-1 | TGTGCCAGCAGTGAGTCCCTAGCGGGGCCACAGACCCAGTACTTC | CASSESLAGPQTQYF
NA | TRBJ1-6 | NA | TRBV3-1/TRBV3-2 | TGTGCCAGCAGTTCGATTCCAGGAGGGAACATTAATTCACCCCTCCACTTT | CASSSIPGGNINSPLHF